Presented here are 16 T cell receptor beta chains from one specimen sequenced in a study of cytomegalovirus exposure and HLA in healthy donors. With 60 Vbeta and 13 Jbeta primers, the PCR was carried out. This table comes from immunoSEQ multiplex PCR, and its TCRdb copy is limited to in-frame clones, with some not included. The sample contains around 120,000 clones, around 70% of which appear only once. The sequenced material came from PBMCs. These receptors were obtained from a woman aged 40 to 50 in good health and CMV-seropositive.

This rearrangement joins TRBV19 to TRBJ1-1; 8 nucleotides match TRBD1. V shed 1 base and J 4 bases; nucleotides not matched to a gene: 2. Germline V gene data show CDR1 as LNHDA and CDR2 as SQIVND (reference sequence). The CDR3 has 14 amino acids. The CDR3 DNA follows: TGTGCCAGTAGTATAGGCACAGGGGGCACTGAAGCTTTCTTT. As protein: CASSIGTGGTEAFF.

The chain uses TRBV4-1 and TRBJ1-2; D remains ambiguous. V lost 0 bases and J 7 bases, leaving 12 bases between the germline ends. This CDR3 is 14 amino acids long. CDR1 and CDR2 from the germline V gene are MGHRA and YSYEKL. CDR3 region: CASSQDFWESGYTF. The CDR3, as DNA: TGCGCCAGCAGCCAAGATTTCTGGGAGAGTGGCTACACCTTC.

The count of this clone is one. The CDR3 DNA sequence: TGTGCCACCAGCAGAGATCTGCGGGCAGAAGAGACCCAGTACTTC. It yields the protein CATSRDLRAEETQYF. The V gene is TRBV15, the J gene TRBJ2-5; a weak D match, TRBD2 (5 bases). This CDR3 has 15 amino acids. The V end lost 0 bases, the J end lost 3 bases, and 11 bases lay between the germline ends. Germline CDR1 reads LNHNV; CDR2 reads YYDKDF (reference sequence).

The chain links TRBV7-2 to TRBJ2-5; TRBD2 aligns across 8 bases. Germline V gives CDR1 SGHTA, CDR2 FQGNSA. The CDR3 has 13 amino acids. Trimming cost V 8 bases and J 1 base; bases outside gene matches: 3. The CDR3 here is CASGRGAQETQYF. The CDR3 DNA reads TGTGCCAGCGGGCGGGGGGCCCAAGAGACCCAGTACTTC.

The V gene is TRBV2, the J gene TRBJ1-1, with D unresolved. The V and J ends lost 0 bases and 8 bases respectively, with 7 bases between them. Germline V gene lookup returns CDR1 SNHLY and CDR2 FYNNEI. The CDR3 totals 12 residues. In DNA, the CDR3 is TGTGCCAGCAGTGAAGCGGAGTGGGAAGCTTTCTTT. Protein: CASSEAEWEAFF. The variable domain in full, with the rest retrieved from reference TRBV2 and TRBJ1-1, is EPEVTQTPSHQVTQMGQEVILRCVPISNHLYFYWYRQILGQKVEFLVSFYNNEISEKSEIFDDQFSVERPDGSNFTLKIRSTKLEDSAMYFCASSEAEWEAFFGQGTRLTVV.

The chain links TRBV7-3 to TRBJ2-2; D not resolved. CDR3 length: 14 residues. Deletions cut 5 bases from V and 3 bases from J, with 10 bases between. CDR1 SGHTA and CDR2 FQGTGA come from the germline V gene. CDR3 in amino acids: CASSVTRDTGELFF. The DNA of the CDR3 is TGTGCCAGCAGCGTGACCCGGGACACCGGGGAGCTGTTTTTT.

The chain uses TRBV7-9 and TRBJ2-1; 10 bases fit TRBD2. The CDR3 consists of 15 residues. The germline V gene has CDR1 SEHNR and CDR2 FQNEAQ (reference sequence). Trimming at V came to 4 bases and at J to 2 bases, leaving 2 bases not matched to a gene. CDR3 DNA: TGTGCCAGCAGCTCAGCGGGGGGGCCCTACAATGAGCAGTTCTTC. It specifies CASSSAGGPYNEQFF. Looking up the rest from reference TRBV7-9 and TRBJ2-1 gives the full variable domain: DTGVSQNPRHKITKRGQNVTFRCDPISEHNRLYWYRQTLGQGPEFLTYFQNEAQLEKSRLLSDRFSAERPKGSFSTLEIQRTEQGDSAMYLCASSSAGGPYNEQFFGPGTRLTVL.

The CDR3 loop reads CASSGGGGTHTGELFF. CDR3 coding DNA: TGTGCCAGCAGTGGGGGAGGGGGTACCCACACCGGGGAGCTGTTTTTT. The chain carries TRBV2 and TRBJ2-2; possible D gene TRBD2, 7 bases. V lost 4 bases and J lost 3, with 15 bases in between. The length of the CDR3 is 16 residues. Germline V gene lookup returns CDR1 SNHLY and CDR2 FYNNEI.

This clone was seen a handful of times. The chain is built from TRBV6-7 and TRBJ1-4; D unclear. TRBV6-7 falls under the ORF class, with uncertain function. This CDR3 region has 12 residues. The CDR3 DNA reads TGTGCTAAAGAGGGTACCCCTGAAAAACTGTTTTTT. Encoded protein: CAKEGTPEKLFF.

The genes are TRBV7-2 and TRBJ2-5; D is unclear. CDR1 is SGHTA and CDR2 is FQGNSA in the germline V gene. The germline V and J ends were trimmed by 7 bases and 7 bases, with 13 bases remaining between them. This CDR3 region has 12 residues. The CDR3, as DNA: TGTGCCAGCACCCTAGGTGCTTCGACCCAGTACTTC. This translates into CASTLGASTQYF.

J is TRBJ1-3 and V is TRBV6-1; 9 bases fit TRBD1. Per the germline V gene, CDR1 is MNHNS and CDR2 is SASEGT. This CDR3 region has 14 residues. J was trimmed by 2 bases and V by 6 bases; bases with no gene match: 2. The CDR3 nucleotides are TGTGCCAGCAGGAGACAGGGGGCTGGAAACACCATATATTTT. As protein: CASRRQGAGNTIYF.

The chain joins TRBV4-1 to TRBJ2-6, with 9 bases lining up with TRBD1. Germline V gene lookup returns CDR1 MGHRA and CDR2 YSYEKL. CDR3 length equals 17 residues. Trimming cost V 1 base and J 3 bases; bases outside gene matches: 4. The CDR3 spells CASSQVTGGGGANVLTF. The CDR3 DNA is TGCGCCAGCAGCCAAGTAACAGGGGGCGGTGGGGCCAACGTCCTGACTTTC.

This clone has more than one count but fewer than ten. The chain links TRBV5-1 to TRBJ1-3, with D possibly TRBD1 on 5 matching bases. The V gene lost 5 bases and the J gene lost 0 bases, with 6 bases spanning the gap. CDR3 length equals 13 residues. The germline V gene encodes CDR1 SGHRS and CDR2 YFSETQ. The CDR3: CASSGASGNTIYF. The CDR3 DNA is TGCGCCAGCAGTGGGGCCTCTGGAAACACCATATATTTT.

This clone showed up just a few times. The chain uses TRBV28 and TRBJ1-4, with a possible D match to TRBD1 (6 bases). Trimming took off 5 bases at V and 7 bases at J, with 17 bases between the two ends. The CDR3 length is 15 residues. Per germline, CDR1 MDHEN and CDR2 SYDVKM. The CDR3: CASSTLQGRGEKLFF. In DNA form, the CDR3 reads TGTGCCAGCAGTACCCTACAGGGACGTGGTGAAAAACTGTTTTTT.

This clone was seen only once. J is TRBJ2-5 and V is TRBV6-1; 11 bases are a match to TRBD2. The J call is uncertain, as TRBJ2-7 better fits the DNA end. CDR1 is MNHNS and CDR2 is SASEGT in the germline V gene. CDR3 length: 15 amino acids. The CDR3 DNA sequence: TGTGCCAGCAGTGACCCCGGACTAGCGGGCTACGAGCAGTACTTC. It codes for CASSDPGLAGYEQYF.

This clone was detected only once. The rearrangement joins TRBV7-7 to TRBJ2-3; maybe TRBD1 (5 bases). Trimming left V 2 bases short and J 4 bases short, with 10 bases between. CDR1 is SSHAT and CDR2 is FNYEAQ in the germline V gene (reference sequence). This CDR3 spans 14 amino acids. The CDR3 sequence: CASSLNRMPDTQYF. The CDR3 coding sequence is TGTGCCAGCAGCTTAAACAGGATGCCAGATACGCAGTATTTT. The full variable domain, its missing parts supplied by reference TRBV7-7 and TRBJ2-3, is GAGVSQSPRYKVTKRGQDVTLRCDPISSHATLYWYQQALGQGPEFLTYFNYEAQPDKSGLPSDRFSAERPEGSISTLTIQRTEQRDSAMYRCASSLNRMPDTQYFGPGTRLTVL.